This T cell receptor beta chain stems from a study of PD-L1 blockade in urothelial cancer. For the study at large: Blood gave a median about 150,000 T cells. Overall study results and limits: Blood TCR clonality below the median before treatment was a predictor of better survival.

The CDR3 consists of 13 residues. CDR1 and CDR2 (germline): SNHLY, FYNNEI. V lost 7 bases and J 4 bases, leaving 13 bases between the germline ends. Notes on this clone: Its antigen is as yet unknown.

Into every PCR, synthetic TCR analog templates were spiked. Repertoires were generated with immunoSEQ multiplex PCR, while TCRdb's copy carries only in-frame clones and drops some. The sample contains tens of thousands of clones, roughly 90% of which appear only once. Between 1 and 8 samples per patient were obtained, pretreatment and on-treatment. The V gene is TRBV2, the J gene TRBJ1-1; tentatively, D is TRBD1 (6 bases). The sample was PBMCs, taken around atezolizumab (anti-PD-L1) treatment. The receptor was isolated from a woman in her sixties or seventies with urothelial cancer. The CDR3 coding sequence is TGTGCCAGCAAAGAGGGGGTTAGCACTGAAGCTTTCTTT. This gives the protein CASKEGVSTEAFF.